These 5 T cell receptor beta chains were sequenced from one sample in a study of T cell responses to AZD1222 COVID-19 vaccine. Sequenced by immunoSEQ multiplex PCR; TCRdb stores in-frame clones only, minus some. Of around 260,000 clones in the sample, over 85% were seen once. This sample comprised peripheral blood, obtained on day 0 of AZD1222 vaccination. Source of these receptors: an adult in good health.

The V call is TRBV7-2, the J call TRBJ1-5, with 11 bases matching TRBD1. CDR3 size: 15 residues. V lost 2 bases, J lost 5 bases, and 2 bases stayed unmatched. The germline V gene has CDR1 SGHTA and CDR2 FQGNSA. The CDR3 spells CASSLRTGGDQPQHF. CDR3 DNA: TGTGCCAGCAGCTTACGGACAGGGGGCGATCAGCCCCAGCATTTT.

This rearrangement joins TRBV9 to TRBJ2-3; the D gene is possibly TRBD2 (5 bases). The length of the CDR3 is 12 residues. Between the trimmed V and J ends, which lost 6 bases and 6 bases, there was a span of 11 bases. CDR1 is SGDLS and CDR2 is YYNGEE in the germline V gene. The CDR3 sequence: CASTGVGDTQYF. The DNA for the CDR3 is TGTGCCAGCACCGGGGTCGGCGATACGCAGTATTTT.

The genes are TRBV15 and TRBJ2-7; 9 nucleotides match TRBD1. This CDR3 has 15 residues. The germline CDR1 and CDR2 sequences are LNHNV and YYDKDF (reference sequence). With V trimmed by 1 base and J by 7 bases, 8 bases remained unmatched. The CDR3 reads CATSRARDRVWEQYF. CDR3 coding DNA: TGTGCCACCAGCAGAGCCAGGGACAGGGTGTGGGAGCAGTACTTC.

The rearrangement uses TRBV29-1 and TRBJ1-1, with a weak D call TRBD1 (6 bases). This CDR3 has 12 residues. With 6 bases removed from V and 2 bases from J, the gap between germline ends came to 10 bases. Germline lookup yields CDR1 SQVTM and CDR2 ANQGSEA. DNA for the CDR3: TGCAGCGTGGAGGGGGAAAACACTGAAGCTTTCTTT. Residues: CSVEGENTEAFF.

This chain connects TRBV19 to TRBJ1-6; 7 nucleotides match TRBD1. V shed 6 bases, J shed 8 bases, and the junction held 4 bases outside the gene matches. CDR3 length equals 13 residues. CDR1 is LNHDA and CDR2 is SQIVND in the germline V gene (reference sequence). In nucleotides, the CDR3 is TGTGCCAGTAGCGAGGGACAGTATTCACCCCTCCACTTT. It specifies CASSEGQYSPLHF. The complete variable domain, with remaining parts taken from reference TRBV19 and TRBJ1-6, reads DGGITQSPKYLFRKEGQNVTLSCEQNLNHDAMYWYRQDPGQGLRLIYYSQIVNDFQKGDIAEGYSVSREKKESFPLTVTSAQKNPTAFYLCASSEGQYSPLHFGNGTRLTVT.